This T cell receptor (beta chain) is from a study of identical twins. Whole-study findings and limits: The study found excess low generation probability among twin-shared out-of-frame alpha sequences.

Comments on this clonotype: Its antigen is undetermined. The junction departs from germline at one end; a sequencing error may be responsible.

The CDR3 totals 16 residues. MiXCR, run by TCRdb on the 5' RACE reads, gives a single entry per CDR3 protein. The sample carries more than 250,000 distinct CDR3 sequences, about 8.1% recorded once. These records were also assigned to another study, of yellow fever vaccine responses in identical twins. That report notes: Reportedly, the response of twins' T cells to the vaccine seemed partly convergent, partly personalized.

The gene calls are TRBV5-3 and TRBJ2-3, with no clear D. TRBV5-3 is flagged as an ORF with uncertain function. The sequenced sample consisted of memory (CD45RO+) T cells sorted from blood. This receptor was taken from a woman between 18 and 30 years old in good health. The CDR3 loop is CASSFGPHSSTDTQYF. The CDR3 nucleotides read TGTGCCAGCAGCTTCGGGCCGCATTCTAGCACAGATACGCAGTATTTT.